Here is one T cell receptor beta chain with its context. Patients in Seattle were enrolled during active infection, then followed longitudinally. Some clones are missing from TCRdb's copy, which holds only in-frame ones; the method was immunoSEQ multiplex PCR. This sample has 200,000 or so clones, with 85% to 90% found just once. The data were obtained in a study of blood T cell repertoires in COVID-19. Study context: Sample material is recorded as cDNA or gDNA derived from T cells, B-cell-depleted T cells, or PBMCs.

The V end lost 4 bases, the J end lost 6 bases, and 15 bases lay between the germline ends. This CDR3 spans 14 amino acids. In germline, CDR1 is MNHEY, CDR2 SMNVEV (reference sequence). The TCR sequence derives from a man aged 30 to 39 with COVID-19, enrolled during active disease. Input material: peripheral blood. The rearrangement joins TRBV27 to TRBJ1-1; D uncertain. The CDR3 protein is CASSSREGFAEAFF. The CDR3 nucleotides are TGTGCCAGCAGTTCCCGGGAGGGCTTCGCTGAAGCTTTCTTT.